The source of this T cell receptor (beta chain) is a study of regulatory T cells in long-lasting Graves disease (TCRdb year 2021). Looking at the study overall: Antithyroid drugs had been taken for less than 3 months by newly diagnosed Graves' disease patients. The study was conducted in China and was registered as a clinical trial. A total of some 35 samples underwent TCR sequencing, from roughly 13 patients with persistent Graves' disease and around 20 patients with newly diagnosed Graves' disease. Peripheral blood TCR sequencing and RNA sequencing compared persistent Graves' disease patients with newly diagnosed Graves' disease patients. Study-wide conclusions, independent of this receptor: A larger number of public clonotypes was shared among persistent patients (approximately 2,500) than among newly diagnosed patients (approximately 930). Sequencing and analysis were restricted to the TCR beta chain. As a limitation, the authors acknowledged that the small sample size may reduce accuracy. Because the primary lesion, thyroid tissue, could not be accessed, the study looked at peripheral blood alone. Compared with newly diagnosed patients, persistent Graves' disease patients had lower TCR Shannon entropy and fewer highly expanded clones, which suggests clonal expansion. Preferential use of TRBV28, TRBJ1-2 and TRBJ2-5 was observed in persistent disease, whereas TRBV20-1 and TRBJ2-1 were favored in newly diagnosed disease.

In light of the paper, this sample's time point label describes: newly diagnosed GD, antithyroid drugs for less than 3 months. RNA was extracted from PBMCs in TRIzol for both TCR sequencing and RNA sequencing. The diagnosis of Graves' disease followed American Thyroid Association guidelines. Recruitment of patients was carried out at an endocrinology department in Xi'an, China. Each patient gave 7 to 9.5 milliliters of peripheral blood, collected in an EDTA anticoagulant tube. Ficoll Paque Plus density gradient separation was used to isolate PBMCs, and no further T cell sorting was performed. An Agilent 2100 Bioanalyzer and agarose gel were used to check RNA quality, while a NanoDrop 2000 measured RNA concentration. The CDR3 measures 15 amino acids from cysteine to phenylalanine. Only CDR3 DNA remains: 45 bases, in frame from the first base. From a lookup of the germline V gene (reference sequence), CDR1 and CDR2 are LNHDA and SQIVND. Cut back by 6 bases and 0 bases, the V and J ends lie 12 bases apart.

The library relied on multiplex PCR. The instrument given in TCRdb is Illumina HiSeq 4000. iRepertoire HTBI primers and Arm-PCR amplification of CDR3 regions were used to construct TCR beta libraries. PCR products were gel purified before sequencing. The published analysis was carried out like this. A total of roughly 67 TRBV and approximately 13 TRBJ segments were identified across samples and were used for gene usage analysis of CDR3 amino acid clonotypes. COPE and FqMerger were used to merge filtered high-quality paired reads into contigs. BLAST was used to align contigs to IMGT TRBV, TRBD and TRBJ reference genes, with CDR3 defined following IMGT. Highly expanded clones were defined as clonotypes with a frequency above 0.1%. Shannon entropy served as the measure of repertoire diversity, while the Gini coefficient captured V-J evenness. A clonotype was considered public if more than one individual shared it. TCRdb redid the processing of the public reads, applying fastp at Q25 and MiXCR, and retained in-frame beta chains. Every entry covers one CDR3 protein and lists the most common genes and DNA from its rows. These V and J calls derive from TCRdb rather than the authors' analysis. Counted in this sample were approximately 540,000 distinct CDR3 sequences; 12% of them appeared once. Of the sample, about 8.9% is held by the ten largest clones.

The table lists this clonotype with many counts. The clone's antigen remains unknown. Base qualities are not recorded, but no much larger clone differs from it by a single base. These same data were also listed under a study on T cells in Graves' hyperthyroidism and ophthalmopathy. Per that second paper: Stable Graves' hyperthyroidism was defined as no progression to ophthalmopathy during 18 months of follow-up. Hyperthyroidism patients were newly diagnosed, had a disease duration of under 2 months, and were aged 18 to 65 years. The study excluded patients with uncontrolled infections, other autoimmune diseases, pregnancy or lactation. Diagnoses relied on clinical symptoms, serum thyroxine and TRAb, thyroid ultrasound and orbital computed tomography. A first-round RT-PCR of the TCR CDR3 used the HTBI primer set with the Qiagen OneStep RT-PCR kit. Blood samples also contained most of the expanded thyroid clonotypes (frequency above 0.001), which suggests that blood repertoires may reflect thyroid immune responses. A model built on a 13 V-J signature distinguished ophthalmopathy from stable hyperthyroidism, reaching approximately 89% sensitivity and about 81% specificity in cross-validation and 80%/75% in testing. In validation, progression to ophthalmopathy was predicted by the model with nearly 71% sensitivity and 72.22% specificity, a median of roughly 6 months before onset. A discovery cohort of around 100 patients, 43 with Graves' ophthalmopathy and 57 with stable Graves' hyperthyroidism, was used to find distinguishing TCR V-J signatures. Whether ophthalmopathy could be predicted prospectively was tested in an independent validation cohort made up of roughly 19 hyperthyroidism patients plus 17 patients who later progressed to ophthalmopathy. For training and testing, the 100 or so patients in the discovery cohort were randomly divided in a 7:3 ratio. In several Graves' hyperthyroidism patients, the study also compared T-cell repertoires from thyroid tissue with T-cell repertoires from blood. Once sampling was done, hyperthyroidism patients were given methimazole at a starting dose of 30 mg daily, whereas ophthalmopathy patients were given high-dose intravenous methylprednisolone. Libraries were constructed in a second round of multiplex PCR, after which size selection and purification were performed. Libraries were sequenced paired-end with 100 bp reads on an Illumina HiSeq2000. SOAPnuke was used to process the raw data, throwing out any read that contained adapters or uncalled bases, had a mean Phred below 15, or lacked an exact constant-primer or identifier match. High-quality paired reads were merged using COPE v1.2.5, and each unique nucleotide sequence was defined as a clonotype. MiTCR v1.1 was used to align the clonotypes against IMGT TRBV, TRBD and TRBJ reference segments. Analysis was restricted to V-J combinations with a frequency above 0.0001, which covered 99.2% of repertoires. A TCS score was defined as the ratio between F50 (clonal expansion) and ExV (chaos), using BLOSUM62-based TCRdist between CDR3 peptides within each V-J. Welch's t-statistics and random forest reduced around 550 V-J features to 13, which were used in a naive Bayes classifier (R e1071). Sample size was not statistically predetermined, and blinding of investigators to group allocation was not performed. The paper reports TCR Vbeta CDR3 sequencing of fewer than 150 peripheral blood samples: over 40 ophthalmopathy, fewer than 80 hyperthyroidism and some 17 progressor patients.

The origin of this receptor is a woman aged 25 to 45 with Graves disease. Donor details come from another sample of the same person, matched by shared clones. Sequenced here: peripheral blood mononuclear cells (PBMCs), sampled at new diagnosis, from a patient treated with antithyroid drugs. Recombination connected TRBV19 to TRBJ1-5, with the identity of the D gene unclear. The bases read TGTGCCAGTAGACTATGGGCAGATAGCAATCAGCCCCAGCATTTT. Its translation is CASRLWADSNQPQHF.